These 15 T cell receptor beta chains were all obtained from the same sample, sequenced in a study of regulatory dendritic cells for organ transplantation. Clones were sequenced by immunoSEQ multiplex PCR, and TCRdb holds only the in-frame ones, with some missing. Altogether 29,000 or so clones are present, around 79% being singletons, with the ten largest covering roughly 2.2%. Sequenced: memory CD4+ T cells from blood. Subset: CD45RO+ memory T cells. These receptors were obtained from a human donor in good health.

The rearrangement links TRBV5-6 to TRBJ2-1; tentative D call: TRBD1 (5 bases). This CDR3 comprises 15 residues. Germline values: CDR1 SGHDT, CDR2 YYEEEE. CDR3 nucleotides: TGTGGCCAAAGTTCCTCAGGGTCGCCCTACAATGAGCAGTTCTTC. Translating gives CGQSSSGSPYNEQFF.

The gene calls are TRBV7-3 and TRBJ2-1; no reliable D call. The CDR3 contains 14 residues. With 1 base removed from V and 6 bases from J, the gap between germline ends came to 10 bases. Germline CDR1 SGHTA, CDR2 FQGTGA. The CDR3: CASSLIAGSNEQFF. For the CDR3, the DNA is TGTGCCAGCAGCTTAATAGCAGGTAGCAATGAGCAGTTCTTC.

V is TRBV6-1 and J is TRBJ2-5; 13 positions agree with TRBD2. Germline CDR1 reads MNHNS; CDR2 reads SASEGT. The length of the CDR3 is 19 residues. V was clipped by 2 bases and J by 2 bases; unmatched bases: 11. The CDR3 bases are TGTGCCAGCAGTGAAATAAATAGACTAGCGGGGGGCCGGCAAGAGACCCAGTACTTC. This gives the protein CASSEINRLAGGRQETQYF.

The J gene is TRBJ1-5, the V gene TRBV19; unclear D gene. The ends were cut back, 3 bases at V and 2 bases at J, with 14 bases in the middle. The CDR3 runs to 16 residues. Germline V lookup: CDR1 LNHDA, CDR2 SQIVND (reference sequence). The DNA for the CDR3 is TGTGCCAGTAGTATGCGGTACGTCGGGGGCAATCAGCCCCAGCATTTT. Translation: CASSMRYVGGNQPQHF.

This sequence joins TRBV4-3 and TRBJ1-2; the D is unclear. This CDR3 region has 13 residues. The V end was cut by 0 bases, the J end by 3 bases, with 5 bases between. Germline V CDR1 and CDR2: LGHNA, YSLEER. DNA of the CDR3: TGCGCCAGCAGCCAAGATTGGGACTATGGCTACACCTTC. As protein: CASSQDWDYGYTF.

The V and J genes are TRBV2 and TRBJ2-7; D is ambiguous. V lost 4 bases and J 3 bases, leaving 13 bases between the germline ends. The CDR3 is 14 amino acids. Germline V gives CDR1 SNHLY, CDR2 FYNNEI. The CDR3, as DNA: TGTGCCAGCAGTGCTCGGCGGCCCAACTACGAGCAGTACTTC. This codes for CASSARRPNYEQYF. Full variable domain (rest looked up from reference TRBV2 and TRBJ2-7): EPEVTQTPSHQVTQMGQEVILRCVPISNHLYFYWYRQILGQKVEFLVSFYNNEISEKSEIFDDQFSVERPDGSNFTLKIRSTKLEDSAMYFCASSARRPNYEQYFGPGTRLTVT.

CDR3 DNA: TGTGCCAGCTGCCGGGACAGGGAGGTATTAAGGCATTTT. The encoded protein is CASCRDREVLRHF. The chain employs TRBV6-1 and TRBJ1-5, with TRBD1 matching over 9 bases. The CDR3 runs to 13 residues. V was clipped by 8 bases and J by 15 bases; unmatched bases: 14. CDR1 is MNHNS, CDR2 SASEGT, per germline.

The chain carries TRBV6-5 and TRBJ2-7, with TRBD2 identical over 8 bases. Germline loops: CDR1 MNHEY, CDR2 SVGAGI. V lost 4 bases to trimming and J lost 2 bases; unmatched junction nucleotides: 7. The CDR3 has 15 amino acids. CDR3 amino acids: CASSLVGGATYEQYF. CDR3 bases: TGTGCCAGCAGTTTGGTCGGGGGGGCCACCTACGAGCAGTACTTC.

This sequence joins TRBV4-2 and TRBJ1-3; 9 nucleotides agree with TRBD1. The V and J ends lost 3 bases and 7 bases, in that order; junction bases with no gene match: 13. Germline V CDR1 and CDR2: LGHNA, YNFKEQ. The CDR3 sequence is 17 residues long. The chain's CDR3 is CASSHEQKRDRANTIYF. Written as DNA, the CDR3 is TGTGCCAGCAGCCACGAACAAAAACGGGACAGGGCGAACACCATATATTTT.

The chain joins TRBV4-2 to TRBJ2-4, with a weak D call TRBD2 (6 bases). Trimming took 0 bases from V and 0 from J, leaving 18 bases between them. Germline CDR1 is LGHNA and CDR2 is YNFKEQ. This CDR3 spans 19 amino acids. DNA for the CDR3: TGTGCCAGCAGCCAAGATTTTTCTTTAGCGGCCCTAGCCAAAAACATTCAGTACTTC. Its translation is CASSQDFSLAALAKNIQYF.

V gene TRBV5-1 combines with J gene TRBJ2-6; D is uncertain. The CDR3 runs to 14 residues. The germline V gene has CDR1 SGHRS and CDR2 YFSETQ. Trimming left V 6 bases short and J 0 bases short, with 7 bases between. CDR3 nucleotides: TGCGCCAGCATCGCGGACTCTGGGGCCAACGTCCTGACTTTC. It specifies CASIADSGANVLTF.

V is TRBV7-9 and J is TRBJ2-3; D could derive from TRBD1 or TRBD2 (5 bases each). The V gene's germline CDR1 is SEHNR and CDR2 FQNEAQ (reference sequence). V lost 10 bases and J 3 bases, leaving 11 bases between the germline ends. This CDR3 has 12 amino acids. As DNA, the CDR3 is TGTGCCAACATGGGGGAGACAGATACGCAGTATTTT. Protein product: CANMGETDTQYF.

The V and J genes are TRBV5-4 and TRBJ1-2, with D perhaps TRBD1 (6 bases). CDR3 length equals 14 residues. The germline V gene encodes CDR1 SGHNT and CDR2 YYREEE (reference sequence). V lost 6 bases and J lost 3, with 15 bases in between. CDR3 amino acids: CASNFGGLDYGYTF. The DNA for the CDR3 is TGTGCCAGCAACTTTGGGGGCTTGGACTATGGCTACACCTTC.

J is TRBJ2-2 and V is TRBV29-1; TRBD1 agrees at 11 bases. Germline V gives CDR1 SQVTM, CDR2 ANQGSEA. The CDR3 spans 17 residues. J was trimmed by 4 bases and V by 6 bases; bases with no gene match: 13. This CDR3 is CSVGPGQGASGTGELFF. CDR3 sequence (DNA): TGCAGCGTGGGACCTGGACAGGGGGCTTCGGGCACCGGGGAGCTGTTTTTT.

The chain has TRBV11-2 and TRBJ2-2; D may be TRBD2 (6 bases). The germline V and J ends were trimmed by 5 bases and 5 bases, with 15 bases remaining between them. Germline V lookup: CDR1 SGHAT, CDR2 FQNNGV. The CDR3 covers 15 residues. The CDR3 DNA is TGTGCCAGCAGCCCAAGCGGGCGGATGACCGGGGAGCTGTTTTTT. Its translation is CASSPSGRMTGELFF.